This T cell receptor (beta chain) appears in the sequencing data of a study of beta chain features in type 1 diabetes. At the level of the study: Age, gender and cell yields were similar between patients and healthy donors. General study points: In all four CD4+ subsets, TCRB CDR3 length was significantly, moderately reduced in type 1 diabetes. Using cDNA template may skew counts toward highly expressing activated cells. More deletions and fewer insertions at VDJ junctions were seen in type 1 diabetes patients.

Every donor had blood drawn once into heparin, approximately 120 mL on average. Expressed TCRB transcripts got sequenced, as all isolated RNA was reverse transcribed. Clones were read by immunoSEQ multiplex PCR, and TCRdb kept only the in-frame ones, dropping some. Among 250,000 or so clones, roughly 20% were seen once, and the ten largest hold 0.028%. The CDR3 sequence is 15 residues long. CDR1 is LGHNA and CDR2 is YSLEER in the germline V gene. The J segment lost 2 bases and the V segment lost 2 bases, leaving 5 bases of the junction unmatched. Only a few counts were recorded for this clone. Its antigen is unknown.

This chain connects TRBV4-3 to TRBJ1-2; 7 bases fit TRBD1. The sample consisted of naive CD4+ T cells from blood. The clonotype originates from a woman aged 40 to 49 with type 1 diabetes. CDR3 nucleotides: TGCGCCAGCAGCCAAAATGCCAGGGGGAACTATGGCTACACCTTC. Translated, it gives CASSQNARGNYGYTF.